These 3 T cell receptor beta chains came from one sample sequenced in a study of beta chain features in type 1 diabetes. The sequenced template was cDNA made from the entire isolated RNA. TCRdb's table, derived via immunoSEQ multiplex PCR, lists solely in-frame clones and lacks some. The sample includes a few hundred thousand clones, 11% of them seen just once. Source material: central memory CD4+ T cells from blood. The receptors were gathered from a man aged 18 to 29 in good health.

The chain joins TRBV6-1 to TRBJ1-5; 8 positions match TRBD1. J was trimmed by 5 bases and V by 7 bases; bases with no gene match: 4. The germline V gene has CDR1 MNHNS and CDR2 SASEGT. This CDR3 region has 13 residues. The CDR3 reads CASTDREHQPQHF. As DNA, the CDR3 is TGTGCCAGCACGGACAGGGAGCATCAGCCCCAGCATTTT.

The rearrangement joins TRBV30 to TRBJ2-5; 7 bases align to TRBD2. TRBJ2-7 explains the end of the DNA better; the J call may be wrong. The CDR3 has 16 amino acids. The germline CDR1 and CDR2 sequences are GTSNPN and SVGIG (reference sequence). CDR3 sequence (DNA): TGTGCCTGGAGGAACTCCTTGGGGCTAGCGGCCTACGAGCAGTACTTC. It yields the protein CAWRNSLGLAAYEQYF.

The CDR3 DNA sequence: TGTGCCAGCAGTGAAATGGGGGGCCAAGAGACCCAGTACTTC. Translating gives CASSEMGGQETQYF. This sequence joins TRBV2 and TRBJ2-5, with D tentatively TRBD2 (6 bases). Trimming shortened V by 2 bases and J by 1 base, and 8 bases separated the two germline ends. The CDR3 extends over 14 amino acids. The germline gives CDR1 SNHLY, CDR2 FYNNEI.